The sequence of this T cell receptor beta chain was determined in a study of a mutant IDH1 vaccine in newly diagnosed glioma. Turning to the study itself: Treated patients had a mean age of approximately 40 years and a 62.5% male, approximately 38% female split.

Indicated time point: week 47, end of study. Alongside topical imiquimod, each dose of vaccine comprised 300 ug of mutant IDH1 20-mer peptide. Weeks 1, 3, 5, 7, 11, 15, 19 and 23 were when patients received their eight vaccinations. TCRdb keeps only in-frame clones here, not all; method: immunoSEQ multiplex PCR. The table has 58,000 or so clones, 75% to 90% seen once; the top ten hold 3% to 4%. The table lists this clone with a count of one. What it recognizes is unknown. Germline V lookup: CDR1 SGDLS, CDR2 YYNGEE. V was clipped by 3 bases and J by 2 bases; unmatched bases: 10. The CDR3 is 18 residues long.

The sample consisted of PBMCs, taken from a glioma patient whose treatment included an IDH1 peptide vaccine. The source is a woman between 45 and 60 years old with glioma. This chain joins TRBV9 and TRBJ2-6; 8 nucleotides align to TRBD1. The CDR3 coding sequence is TGTGCCAGCAGCGGGGGACAGGTCGACTTAACTGGGGCCAACGTCCTGACTTTC. It is translated as CASSGGQVDLTGANVLTF.